These T cell receptor beta chains were read from a single sample in a study of human T cells and chemical hapten exposure. Each CDR3 protein gets one entry after TCRdb re-called the RACE reads with MiXCR. This sample has 340,000 or so distinct CDR3 sequences, with approximately 6.9% found just once. The sample here was whole blood, taken in connection with sensitization to the hapten diphenylcyclopropenone (DPC). Receptor source: a woman between 18 and 29 years old with alopecia areata. Some clones in this sample may be carry-over from other donors' samples. CDR3s include the opening cysteine and the closing phenylalanine or tryptophan.

v_call cdr3_aa
TRBV6-5 CASSSQGQGGGYTF
TRBV9 CASSPPGAASTDTQYF
TRBV4-1 CASSQDRPGGGDTQYF
TRBV7-2 CASGTGLENTEAFF
TRBV6-1 CASRVEVHSSYEQYF
TRBV7-2 CASSLASLGRGGAQTQYF
TRBV28 CASRLDRDHQPQHF
TRBV3-1 CASSQDQPGVAGYTF
TRBV20-1 CSATGVVQPQHF
TRBV6-5 CASSTQTGAGGETQYF
TRBV10-3 CAISDSQDIQYF
TRBV6-5 CASSLTSRGDTQYF
TRBV12-3/TRBV12-4 CASSLSLPGTQYF
TRBV7-2 CASSLAMGGPNEKLFF
TRBV11-2 CASSLEARGYGYTF
TRBV28 CASRSGTLAPTQYF
TRBV20-1 CSAGTGTDTQYF
TRBV29-1 CSAGGGPYEQYF
TRBV3-1 CASSQINSGNTIYF
TRBV29-1 CSVAASTAYEQYF
TRBV29-1 CSVAREGTQYF
TRBV3-1 CASKGWDSTDTQYF
TRBV25-1 CASSDWTGDQPQHF
TRBV6-1 CASSEKASVAAFF
TRBV7-9 CASSSGRGAFGSYTF
TRBV29-1 CSVEGIEGGTYNEQFF
TRBV5-1 CASSLATGTAYYTQYF
TRBV20-1 CSARGQGWYEQYF
TRBV12-3/TRBV12-4 CASTVTGHSGANVLTF
TRBV11-2 CASSRGEKETQYF
TRBV20-1 CSARKSSGGFRTDTQYF
TRBV5-1 CASSRRGAGETQYF
TRBV20-1 CSAKGTAGGLTGELFF
TRBV3-1 CASSQGTGDSFYGYTF
TRBV4-3 CASSQDLASGALYNEQFF
TRBV12-3/TRBV12-4 CASSAGDEQYF
TRBV5-1 CASSYYETQYF
TRBV7-2 CASSLDPGGNEKLFF
TRBV14 CASSQFQSSGANVLTF